These T cell receptor beta chains were read from a single sample in a study of T-cell memory formation after mild COVID-19. In TCRdb, the 5' RACE reads were re-called with MiXCR into one record per CDR3 protein. The sample includes roughly 86,000 distinct CDR3 sequences, about 16% of them seen just once. Material: PBMCs or a T cell subset sorted from them (not recorded which). These receptors originate from a man between 18 and 29 years old who had mild COVID-19 (a few samples of this study predate the infection). Cell type and time point are not known. Both conserved end residues are part of each CDR3. The order of the fields is clone size, J gene, D gene, V gene, CDR3 DNA, CDR3 protein. The D gene is left open where the match is weak. Clone size is not always given. Where it is, it says once, few, many or a class for expanded clones.

few,TRBJ2-4,-,TRBV10-3,TGTGCCATCAGTGGGTCGTGGGGGGAAGCCAAAAACATTCAGTACTTC,CAISGSWGEAKNIQYF
-,TRBJ2-3,TRBD2,TRBV23-1,TGCGCCAGCAGTCGGGCTAGCGGGGGAGGAGATACGCAGTATTTT,CASSRASGGGDTQYF
few,TRBJ1-1,-,TRBV6-2/TRBV6-3,TGTGCCAGCACCCTACTTTTGGGTCCCTTCGGCGCTTTCTTT,CASTLLLGPFGAFF
-,TRBJ2-2,-,TRBV7-3,TGTGCCAGCAGCTTAAGCGGGGAGGACCGGGAGCTGTTTTTT,CASSLSGEDRELFF
few,TRBJ1-2,-,TRBV6-5,TGTGCCAGCAGTTACTCGAGTCCCACAGGGAGGATACATGGCTACACCTTC,CASSYSSPTGRIHGYTF
-,TRBJ1-5,-,TRBV6-1,TGTGCCAGCAGTGAAGCAGGGGGAGGAAATCAGCCCCAGCATTTT,CASSEAGGGNQPQHF
few,TRBJ1-5,-,TRBV28,TGTGCCAGCAGTTTGGGTGATGTATCGGATAGCAATCAGCCCCAGCATTTT,CASSLGDVSDSNQPQHF
many,TRBJ2-1,TRBD2,TRBV6-6,TGTGCCAGCGGGGGGGCCTACAATGAGCAGTTCTTC,CASGGAYNEQFF
-,TRBJ2-3,TRBD2,TRBV5-5,TGTGCCAGCAGCTGGCCAGAGACCTCGGGGGGAGATACGCAGTATTTT,CASSWPETSGGDTQYF
-,TRBJ1-1,-,TRBV29-1,TGCAGCGTTGAAGAGGGCGCCCCAGGTGTAGCTTTCTTT,CSVEEGAPGVAFF
many,TRBJ1-2,-,TRBV20-1,TGCAGTGCTCCACGTGACAGACAGAACTATGGCTACACCTTC,CSAPRDRQNYGYTF
-,TRBJ2-1,-,TRBV7-6,TGTGCCAGCACCGAGCAGAACAGGGACCATGAGCAGTTCTTC,CASTEQNRDHEQFF
-,TRBJ2-1,TRBD2,TRBV6-2/TRBV6-3,TGTGCCAGCAGTCATCCCCATACTAGCGGACTATACAATGAGCAGTTCTTC,CASSHPHTSGLYNEQFF
many,TRBJ1-1,-,TRBV27,TGTGCCAGCAGTTTTAAAGAGACCACTGAAGCTTTCTTT,CASSFKETTEAFF
-,TRBJ2-7,-,TRBV4-3,TGCGCCAGCAGTCCGGACAGAACTACGAATGTGCAGTACTTC,CASSPDRTTNVQYF
-,TRBJ2-1,-,TRBV20-1,TGCAGTGCTAGAGATCCAGCGGCCCTCTACAATGAGCAGTTCTTC,CSARDPAALYNEQFF
few,TRBJ2-1,-,TRBV5-1,TGCGCCAGCAGCGTGGACTCGCCGGAGATCAATGAGCAGTTCTTC,CASSVDSPEINEQFF
many,TRBJ2-2,-,TRBV7-6,TGTGCCAGCACCCTGACGGGTCTCGGCGAGCTGTTTTTT,CASTLTGLGELFF
many,TRBJ2-2,TRBD1,TRBV4-3,TGCGCCAGCAGCCCAGCGACAGGGAGCACCGGGGAGCTGTTTTTT,CASSPATGSTGELFF
many,TRBJ1-2,-,TRBV27,TGTGCCAGCAGTTTATCGCGCGGGCTCTATGGCTACACCTTC,CASSLSRGLYGYTF
-,TRBJ2-1,TRBD1,TRBV6-6,TGTGCCAGCAGTCCGGGGGACAGGGGCGGCGATGAGCAGTTCTTC,CASSPGDRGGDEQFF
few,TRBJ1-2,-,TRBV11-1,TGTGCCAGCAGCTTAGAAGACAAACCGAACTATGGCTACACCTTC,CASSLEDKPNYGYTF
few,TRBJ2-3,TRBD2,TRBV9,TGTGCCAGCAGCGTAGGATGGCGGGGGGCCACAGATACGCAGTATTTT,CASSVGWRGATDTQYF
few,TRBJ1-1,-,TRBV5-6,TGTGCCAGCAGCTTGGAACAGGGGAACACTGAAGCTTTCTTT,CASSLEQGNTEAFF
few,TRBJ2-5,-,TRBV4-2,TGTGCCAGCAGCCAAGAGGGCGTCCAAGAGACCCAGTACTTC,CASSQEGVQETQYF
-,TRBJ2-3,-,TRBV7-2,TGTGCCAGCAGTTGGGACAGCACAGATACGCAGTATTTT,CASSWDSTDTQYF
few,TRBJ2-1,TRBD1,TRBV6-2/TRBV6-3,TGTGCCAGCAGTTACCCAGGGGGCCATGAGCAGTTCTTC,CASSYPGGHEQFF
few,TRBJ1-1,TRBD1,TRBV4-1,TGCGCCAGCAGCCAAGAACAGGGGCCGCAACGGATAGAAGCTTTCTTT,CASSQEQGPQRIEAFF
-,TRBJ1-5,-,TRBV15,TGTGCCACCAGCAGAGTCAGGGGAGATCAGCCCCAGCATTTT,CATSRVRGDQPQHF
few,TRBJ1-2,-,TRBV29-1,TGCAGCGTGGAACAGGGAAGTAACTATGGCTACACCTTC,CSVEQGSNYGYTF
many,TRBJ2-3,TRBD2,TRBV7-3,TGTGCCAGCAGCTTATCTAGCGGGGGCCCCACAGATACGCAGTATTTT,CASSLSSGGPTDTQYF
-,TRBJ1-2,TRBD1,TRBV7-2,TGTGCCAGCAGCCTAGGCCCGGGACAGGAACCCGTGGACTACACCTTC,CASSLGPGQEPVDYTF
few,TRBJ2-2,-,TRBV27,TGTGCCAGCTGGCAGGGGACGAACACCGGGGAGCTGTTTTTT,CASWQGTNTGELFF
-,TRBJ2-1,-,TRBV9,TGTGCCAGCAGCGTAGCGGGACGGATAAATGAGCAGTTCTTC,CASSVAGRINEQFF
few,TRBJ1-1,-,TRBV7-9,TGTGCCAGCAGCTTAGCTGAAGCTTTCTTT,CASSLAEAFF
few,TRBJ1-1,-,TRBV29-1,TGCAGCGGTATTTTCCTGCCAAACCCTGAAGCTTTCTTT,CSGIFLPNPEAFF
few,TRBJ1-4,-,TRBV10-3,TGTGCCATCAGTGCGGCCCCAGGGGTTGAAAAACTGTTTTTT,CAISAAPGVEKLFF
few,TRBJ1-2,-,TRBV3-1,TGTGCCAGCAGCCCCCGGGGGGCCGCCACGGAATGCACCTTC,CASSPRGAATECTF
-,TRBJ1-2,-,TRBV5-4,TGTGCCAGCAGCTACGACAGGTCTACTAACTATGGCTACACCTTC,CASSYDRSTNYGYTF
few,TRBJ2-7,TRBD1,TRBV4-2,TGTGCCAGCAGCCAAGAAGGGACAGGGAATCCCTACGAGCAGTACTTC,CASSQEGTGNPYEQYF
many,TRBJ2-3,-,TRBV7-9,TGTGCCACCCAGGCAGGGCCCACAGATACGCAGTATTTT,CATQAGPTDTQYF
few,TRBJ1-3,-,TRBV11-2,TGTGCCAGCAGCTTGACAGGCCAGACTGGAAACACCATATATTTT,CASSLTGQTGNTIYF
few,TRBJ1-3,-,TRBV9,TGTGCCAGCAGCCAATCCTACAGGGACGAAGGAAACACCATATATTTT,CASSQSYRDEGNTIYF
many,TRBJ2-7,-,TRBV29-1,TGCAGCGTTGAAGATCGAAAGTCCTACGAGCAGTACTTC,CSVEDRKSYEQYF
-,TRBJ1-5,-,TRBV5-1,TGCGCCAGCAGGGAGGAGGGGTACAATCAGCCCCAGCATTTT,CASREEGYNQPQHF